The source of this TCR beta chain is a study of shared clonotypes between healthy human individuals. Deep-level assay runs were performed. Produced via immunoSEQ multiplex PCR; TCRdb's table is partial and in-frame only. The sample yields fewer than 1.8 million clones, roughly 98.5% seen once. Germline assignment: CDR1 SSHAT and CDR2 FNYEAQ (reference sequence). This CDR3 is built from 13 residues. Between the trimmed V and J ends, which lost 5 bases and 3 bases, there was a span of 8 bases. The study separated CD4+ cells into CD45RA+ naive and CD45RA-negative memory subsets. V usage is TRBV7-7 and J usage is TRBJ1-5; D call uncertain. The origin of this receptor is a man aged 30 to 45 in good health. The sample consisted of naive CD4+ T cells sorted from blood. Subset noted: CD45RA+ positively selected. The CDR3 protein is CASSPNINQPQHF. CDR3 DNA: TGTGCCAGCAGCCCCAACATCAATCAGCCCCAGCATTTT.